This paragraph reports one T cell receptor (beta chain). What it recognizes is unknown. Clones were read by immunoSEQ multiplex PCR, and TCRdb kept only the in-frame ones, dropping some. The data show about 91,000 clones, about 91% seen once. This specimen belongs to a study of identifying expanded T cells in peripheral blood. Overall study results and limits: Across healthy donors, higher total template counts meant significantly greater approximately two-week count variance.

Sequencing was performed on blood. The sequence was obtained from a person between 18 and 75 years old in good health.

CDR3 coding DNA: TGTGCCAGCCTAAGTGGGGCCAACGTCCTGACTTTC. It encodes CASLSGANVLTF. The rearrangement links TRBV2 to TRBJ2-6; D uncertain. CDR3 length: 12 amino acids. Per the germline V gene, CDR1 is SNHLY and CDR2 is FYNNEI. V lost 8 bases, J lost 3 bases, and 5 bases lay in between.